This is a list of T cell receptor beta chains from one sample in a study of shared clonotypes between healthy human individuals. Clones were read by immunoSEQ multiplex PCR, and TCRdb kept only the in-frame ones, dropping some. The sample lists 150,000 to 200,000 clones; 80% to 95% were seen once. Source material: naive CD4+ T cells sorted from blood. These receptor sequences come from a woman aged 25 to 45 in good health. Both conserved end residues are part of each CDR3. The D gene is left open where the match is weak. Size is omitted from some rows. Given values are once, few, many or a class for expanded clones.

clone_size j_call v_call d_call cdr3_nt cdr3_aa
. TRBJ1-2 TRBV28 . TGTGCCAGCAGTCCGTTTTCTGGCTACACCTTC CASSPFSGYTF
. TRBJ2-7 TRBV6-6 TRBD2 TGTGCCAGCCGCGCCCCTAGCGGGGGTGACTTCTACGAGCAGTACTTC CASRAPSGGDFYEQYF
. TRBJ1-2 TRBV10-3 . TGTGCCATCAGTGAGTTGACTACAGGGTCCCCCCTCTATGGCTACACCTTC CAISELTTGSPLYGYTF
. TRBJ2-2 TRBV7-2 TRBD2 TGTGCCAGCAGCTTAGCGCGGGGGGCGCCCGGGGAGCTGTTTTTT CASSLARGAPGELFF
. TRBJ2-7 TRBV5-5 . TGTGCCAGCAGCTTGTCATACGTCGGTAGCTCCTACGAGCAGTACTTC CASSLSYVGSSYEQYF
. TRBJ2-2 TRBV28 . TGTGCCAGCAGCATGACCCTTGAACGTGGCGGGGAGCTGTTTTTT CASSMTLERGGELFF
. TRBJ2-6 TRBV27 TRBD1 TGTGCCAGCAGTCTCGGGACAGCCTCTGGGGCCAACGTCCTGACTTTC CASSLGTASGANVLTF
. TRBJ1-2 TRBV6-1 . TGTGCCAGCAGTGAAGTAAAGGGTATCTATGGCTACACCTTC CASSEVKGIYGYTF
. TRBJ1-2 TRBV19 . TGTGCCAGTAGTGATCAGTCCACACTCGGATCCTATGGCTACACCTTC CASSDQSTLGSYGYTF
. TRBJ2-7 TRBV5-1 TRBD1 TGCGCCAGCAGCGAACCGGGACAGACCTACGAGCAGTACTTC CASSEPGQTYEQYF
. TRBJ2-2 TRBV27 . TGTGCCAGCAGTTTTCAGAACACCGGGGAGCTGTTTTTT CASSFQNTGELFF
. TRBJ1-3 TRBV5-4 . TGTGCCAGCAGCCCCGGAGGGACTGACGCCTCTGGAAACACCATATATTTT CASSPGGTDASGNTIYF
. TRBJ2-7 TRBV10-3 . TGTGCCATCAGTGAGTCGCCAGGTTCCTACGAGCAGTACTTC CAISESPGSYEQYF
once TRBJ2-7 TRBV5-1 TRBD2 TGCGCCAGCAGTTTTCTGGGGGGGAACTACGAGCAGTACTTC CASSFLGGNYEQYF
. TRBJ2-7 TRBV15 . TGTGCCACCAGCTCCGGGACGCGACTCTACGAGCAGTACTTC CATSSGTRLYEQYF
. TRBJ2-7 TRBV11-2 . TGTGCCAGCAGCGGTGTCCAGGGAAACTCCTACGAGCAGTACTTC CASSGVQGNSYEQYF
few TRBJ1-1 TRBV27 . TGTGCCAGCAGTTTCCAGGGAGACACTGAAGCTTTCTTT CASSFQGDTEAFF
. TRBJ1-1 TRBV10-3 . TGTGCCACTACGAAAGGGGACACTGAAGCTTTCTTT CATTKGDTEAFF
. TRBJ1-5 TRBV28 TRBD1 TGTGCCAGCAGCCGACCGGGACAGTTGAATCAGCCCCAGCATTTT CASSRPGQLNQPQHF
. TRBJ2-5 TRBV11-2 TRBD1 TGTGCCAGCGGTACAGGGGCGGGTGAGACCCAGTACTTC CASGTGAGETQYF
. TRBJ1-2 TRBV28 . TGTGCCAGCAGTTTTCTGGAAACGGGCTACACCTTC CASSFLETGYTF
. TRBJ2-1 TRBV28 TRBD2 TGTGCCAGCAGTTTAGCTGGACTAGCGGGAGTATATGAGCAGTTCTTC CASSLAGLAGVYEQFF
. TRBJ1-1 TRBV5-1 . TGCGCCAGCAGCCACGGTAGGGGGGTCAAGGGTACTGAAGCTTTCTTT CASSHGRGVKGTEAFF
. TRBJ2-7 TRBV11-1 TRBD1 TGTGCCAGCAGCCACGGGACAGGGGTTATTGGGGAGCAGTACTTC CASSHGTGVIGEQYF
. TRBJ1-5 TRBV30 TRBD1 TGTGCCTGGAGCGGGACAGGGGATCAGCCCCAGCATTTT CAWSGTGDQPQHF
. TRBJ2-7 TRBV2 . TGTGCCAGCAGTACACAGGGCTCCTACGAGCAGTACTTC CASSTQGSYEQYF
. TRBJ2-7 TRBV4-1 . TGCGCCAGCAGCCAAGATCTTCGGACTGGCTACGAGCAGTACTTC CASSQDLRTGYEQYF
once TRBJ1-4 TRBV28 . TGTGCCAGCAGTTGGGCGTTAGGTAATGAAAAACTGTTTTTT CASSWALGNEKLFF
once TRBJ2-7 TRBV4-1 . TGCGCCAGCAGCCAAGAGGTAGCTGGCCTTCTTAAAGGGCAGTACTTC CASSQEVAGLLKGQYF
. TRBJ2-1 TRBV19 . TGTGCCAGTAGTGCATACAATGAGCAGTTCTTC CASSAYNEQFF
. TRBJ2-1 TRBV28 . TGTGCCAGCAGTCGTAACAGGGCCACCGCCTACAATGAGCAGTTCTTC CASSRNRATAYNEQFF
. TRBJ2-1 TRBV19 TRBD1 TGTGCCAGTCGTCCCGGGACAGGGGGCAATGAGCAGTTCTTC CASRPGTGGNEQFF
. TRBJ1-2 TRBV11-2 . TGTGCCAGCAGCCAGGCAGACTATGGCTACACCTTC CASSQADYGYTF
. TRBJ2-7 TRBV7-9 TRBD2 TGTGCCAGCAGTCCAGGCCGCGGACTAGCGGGCGAGCAGTACTTC CASSPGRGLAGEQYF
. TRBJ2-1 TRBV18 . TGTGCCAGCTCACGCGCAGAATACAATGAGCAGTTCTTC CASSRAEYNEQFF
. TRBJ2-7 TRBV5-1 . TGCGCCAGCAGCTTACCCAGCTACGAGCAGTACTTC CASSLPSYEQYF
once TRBJ2-5 TRBV29-1 . TGCAGCGTCGTCAGCGGCGTTTTCCCAGAGACCCAGTACTTC CSVVSGVFPETQYF
. TRBJ1-1 TRBV6-1 TRBD1 TGTGCCAGCAGGGGGGGACAGGGATGGACTGAAGCTTTCTTT CASRGGQGWTEAFF
once TRBJ2-7 TRBV27 . TGTGCCAGCGGTAATCGAGGGACCCCACGCGAGCAGTACTTC CASGNRGTPREQYF
. TRBJ2-7 TRBV28 . TGTGCCAGCAGTTTATGGAGGACTGGCCACGAGCAGTACTTC CASSLWRTGHEQYF
. TRBJ1-4 TRBV6-5 TRBD1 TGTGCCAGCAGTCGGGACAGGGGACGGGAAAAACTGTTTTTT CASSRDRGREKLFF
. TRBJ1-2 TRBV7-9 . TGTGCCAGCACCTACTCAGGGGCCCGACAGAGTGGCTACACCTTC CASTYSGARQSGYTF
once TRBJ1-1 TRBV18 TRBD1 TGTGCCAGCTCACGGGACAGGGAGGGCACTGAAGCTTTCTTT CASSRDREGTEAFF
. TRBJ2-1 TRBV4-1 . TGCGCCAGCAGCCAAGATAAGACTCCCGGCCCAAGGGGGCAGTTCTTC CASSQDKTPGPRGQFF
once TRBJ1-3 TRBV15 . TGTGCCACCAGCAGAGTTGGAAGTGGAAACACCATATATTTT CATSRVGSGNTIYF
. TRBJ2-2 TRBV9 TRBD1 TGTGCCAGCAGCGTAGCTGGGACAGGGAACACCGGGGAGCTGTTTTTT CASSVAGTGNTGELFF
. TRBJ1-5 TRBV18 . TGTGCCAGCTCACTTGGACAGCCTACTCAGCCCCAGCATTTT CASSLGQPTQPQHF
. TRBJ2-5 TRBV7-9 TRBD1 TGTGCCAGCAGCTCTCCGGGACAGGGGGCGATCCAGACCCAGTACTTC CASSSPGQGAIQTQYF
. TRBJ2-7 TRBV11-2 . TGTGCCAGCAGCCTTCAGGGATACGAGCAGTACTTC CASSLQGYEQYF
. TRBJ2-7 TRBV7-8 . TGTGCCAGCAGCCCAACAGAATCCCGCTACGAGCAGTACTTC CASSPTESRYEQYF
. TRBJ1-1 TRBV29-1 TRBD1 TGCAGCGACTCGACAGGGATGAACACTGAAGCTTTCTTT CSDSTGMNTEAFF
. TRBJ1-1 TRBV6-6 TRBD1 TGTGCCAGCAGTTACGATCAGGGGACAGGGAACACTGAAGCTTTCTTT CASSYDQGTGNTEAFF
once TRBJ2-4 TRBV7-9 . TGTGCCAGCAGCTTAGACGGAATAACCAAAAACATTCAGTACTTC CASSLDGITKNIQYF
. TRBJ2-7 TRBV19 . TGTGCCAGTAGTGTCCGGCCCGCCTACGAGCAGTACTTC CASSVRPAYEQYF
. TRBJ1-4 TRBV28 TRBD1 TGTGCCAGCAGTCGGACAGGGTCAACTAATGAAAAACTGTTTTTT CASSRTGSTNEKLFF